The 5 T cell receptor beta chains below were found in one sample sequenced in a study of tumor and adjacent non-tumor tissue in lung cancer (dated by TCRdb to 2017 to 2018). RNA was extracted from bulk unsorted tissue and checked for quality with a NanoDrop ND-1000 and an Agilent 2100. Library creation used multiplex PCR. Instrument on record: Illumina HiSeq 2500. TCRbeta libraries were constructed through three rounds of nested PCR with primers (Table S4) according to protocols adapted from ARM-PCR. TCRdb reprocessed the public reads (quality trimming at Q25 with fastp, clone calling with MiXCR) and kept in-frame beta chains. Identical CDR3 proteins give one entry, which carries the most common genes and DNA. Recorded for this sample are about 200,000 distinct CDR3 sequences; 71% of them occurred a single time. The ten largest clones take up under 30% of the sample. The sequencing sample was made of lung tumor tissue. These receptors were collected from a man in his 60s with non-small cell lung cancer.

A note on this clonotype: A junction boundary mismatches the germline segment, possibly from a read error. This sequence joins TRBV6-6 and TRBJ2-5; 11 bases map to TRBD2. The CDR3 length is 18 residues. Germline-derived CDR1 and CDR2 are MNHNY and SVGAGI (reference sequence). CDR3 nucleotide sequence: TGTACCAGCAGTTACTCGACGAGACTAGCGGGGAGCCAAGAGACCCAGTACTTC. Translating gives CTSSYSTRLAGSQETQYF.

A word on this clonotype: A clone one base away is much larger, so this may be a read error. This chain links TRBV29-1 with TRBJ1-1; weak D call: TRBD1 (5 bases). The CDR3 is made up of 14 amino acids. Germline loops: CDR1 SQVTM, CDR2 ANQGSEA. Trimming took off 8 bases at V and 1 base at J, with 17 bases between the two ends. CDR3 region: CSSLRGTSNTEAFF. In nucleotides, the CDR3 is TGCAGCTCGTTACGGGGCACTTCGAACACTGAAGCTTTCTTT. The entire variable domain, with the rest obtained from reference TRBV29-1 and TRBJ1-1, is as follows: SAVISQKPSRDICQRGTSLTIQCQVDSQVTMMFWYRQQPGQSLTLIATANQGSEATYESGFVIDKFPISRPNLTFSTLTVSNMSPEDSSIYLCSSLRGTSNTEAFFGQGTRLTVV.

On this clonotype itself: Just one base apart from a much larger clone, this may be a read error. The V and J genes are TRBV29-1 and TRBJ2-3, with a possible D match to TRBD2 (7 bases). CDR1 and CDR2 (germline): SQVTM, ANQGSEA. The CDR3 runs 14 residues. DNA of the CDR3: TGCAGCGCCCTCCTCGGGGGGCCGGGAGATACGAAGTATTTT. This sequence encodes CSALLGGPGDTKYF.

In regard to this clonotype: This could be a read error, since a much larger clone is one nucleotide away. The CDR3 region has the DNA TGCGCCAGCAGCCGAGACGGTCCAACTAATGAAAAACTGTTTTTT. Protein: CASSRDGPTNEKLFF. The chain recombines TRBV4-3 with TRBJ1-4, with D uncertain. The length of the CDR3 is 15 residues. Germline assignment: CDR1 LGHNA and CDR2 YSLEER. The V gene lost 4 bases and the J gene lost 0 bases, with 9 bases spanning the gap.

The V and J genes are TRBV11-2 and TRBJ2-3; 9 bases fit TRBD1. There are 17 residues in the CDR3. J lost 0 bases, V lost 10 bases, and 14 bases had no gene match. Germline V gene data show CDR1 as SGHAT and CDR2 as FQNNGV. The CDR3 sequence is CANGVTRTGASTDTQYF. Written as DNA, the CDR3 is TGTGCCAACGGCGTAACCCGGACAGGGGCTAGCACAGATACGCAGTATTTT.